This TCR beta chain was recorded in a study of blood T cell repertoires in COVID-19. About the research overall: Acute and convalescent COVID-19 specimens originated in the United States, Italy and Spain. T cells, B-cell-depleted T cells, or PBMCs provided the cDNA or gDNA that served as material.

The authors' processing: Reference gene primer amplification gave nucleated cell count estimates. The repertoire was sequenced with immunoSEQ multiplex PCR; TCRdb's copy has only in-frame clones and lacks some. V, J and clone size are those of that table, while D and trimming were read from the DNA. The sample includes 50,000 to 65,000 clones, over 70% of them seen just once. The source of this sequence is a human donor in a cohort sampled during active COVID-19. Sequenced input: peripheral blood.

The CDR3 DNA follows: TGTGCCAGCAGCCTACAGGGGGCCAGGGCAGATACGCAGTATTTT. It translates to CASSLQGARADTQYF. The rearrangement links TRBV6-5 to TRBJ2-3; 9 bases map to TRBD1. V lost 6 bases, J lost 4 bases, and 8 bases stayed unmatched. Germline V gives CDR1 MNHEY, CDR2 SVGAGI. This CDR3 is built from 15 residues.